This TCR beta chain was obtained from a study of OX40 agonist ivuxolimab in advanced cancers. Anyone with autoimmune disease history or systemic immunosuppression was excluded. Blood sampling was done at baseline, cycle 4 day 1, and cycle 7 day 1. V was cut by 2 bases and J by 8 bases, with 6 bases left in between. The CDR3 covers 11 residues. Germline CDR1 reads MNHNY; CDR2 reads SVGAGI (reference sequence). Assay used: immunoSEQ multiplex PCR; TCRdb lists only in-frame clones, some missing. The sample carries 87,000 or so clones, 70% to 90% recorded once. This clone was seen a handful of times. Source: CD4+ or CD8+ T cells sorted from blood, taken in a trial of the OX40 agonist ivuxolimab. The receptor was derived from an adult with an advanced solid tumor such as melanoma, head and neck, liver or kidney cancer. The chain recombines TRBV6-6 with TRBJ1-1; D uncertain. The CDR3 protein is CASSYAGEAFF. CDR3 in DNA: TGTGCCAGCAGTTACGCTGGGGAAGCTTTCTTT.